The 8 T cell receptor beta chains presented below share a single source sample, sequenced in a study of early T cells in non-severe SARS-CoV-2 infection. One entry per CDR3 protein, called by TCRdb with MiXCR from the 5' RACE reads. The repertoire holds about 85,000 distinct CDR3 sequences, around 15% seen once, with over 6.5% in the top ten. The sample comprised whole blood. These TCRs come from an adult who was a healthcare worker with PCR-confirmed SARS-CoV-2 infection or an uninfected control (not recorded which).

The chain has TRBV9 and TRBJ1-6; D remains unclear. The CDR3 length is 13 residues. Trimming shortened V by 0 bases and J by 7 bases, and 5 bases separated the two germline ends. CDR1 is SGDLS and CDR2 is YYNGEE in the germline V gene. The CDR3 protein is CASSVVENSPLHF. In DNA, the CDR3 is TGTGCCAGCAGCGTAGTAGAGAATTCACCCCTCCACTTT.

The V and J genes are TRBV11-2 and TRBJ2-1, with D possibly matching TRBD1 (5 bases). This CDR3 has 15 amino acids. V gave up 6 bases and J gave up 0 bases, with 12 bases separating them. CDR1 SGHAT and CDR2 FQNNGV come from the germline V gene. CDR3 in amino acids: CASRDSPNSYNEQFF. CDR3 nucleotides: TGTGCCAGCAGAGACAGCCCAAACTCCTACAATGAGCAGTTCTTC.

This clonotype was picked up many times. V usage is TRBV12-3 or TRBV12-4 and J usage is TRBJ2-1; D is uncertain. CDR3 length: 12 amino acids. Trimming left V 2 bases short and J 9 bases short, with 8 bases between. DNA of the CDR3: TGTGCCAGCAGTTTAAAGAGCACTGAGCAGTTCTTC. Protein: CASSLKSTEQFF.

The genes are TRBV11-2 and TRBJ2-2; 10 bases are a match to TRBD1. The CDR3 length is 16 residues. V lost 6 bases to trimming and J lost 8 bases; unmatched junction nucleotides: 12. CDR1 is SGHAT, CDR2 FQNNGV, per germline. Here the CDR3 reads CASRPVGQGVPGELFF. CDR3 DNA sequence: TGTGCCAGCAGGCCGGTCGGACAGGGGGTTCCTGGGGAGCTGTTTTTT.

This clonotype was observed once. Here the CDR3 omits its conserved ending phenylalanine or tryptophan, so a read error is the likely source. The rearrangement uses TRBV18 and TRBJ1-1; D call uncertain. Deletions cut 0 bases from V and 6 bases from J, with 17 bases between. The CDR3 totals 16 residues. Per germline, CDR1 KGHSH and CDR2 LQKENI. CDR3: CASSPPNADRRAEAFI. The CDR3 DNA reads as TGTGCCAGCTCACCACCGAATGCAGATCGAAGGGCTGAAGCTTTCATT.

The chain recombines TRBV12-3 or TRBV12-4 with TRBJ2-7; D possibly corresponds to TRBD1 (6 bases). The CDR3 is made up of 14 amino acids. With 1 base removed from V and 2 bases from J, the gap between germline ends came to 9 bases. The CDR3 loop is CASSLGGQTYEQYF. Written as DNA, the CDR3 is TGTGCCAGCAGTTTAGGGGGACAAACCTACGAGCAGTACTTC.

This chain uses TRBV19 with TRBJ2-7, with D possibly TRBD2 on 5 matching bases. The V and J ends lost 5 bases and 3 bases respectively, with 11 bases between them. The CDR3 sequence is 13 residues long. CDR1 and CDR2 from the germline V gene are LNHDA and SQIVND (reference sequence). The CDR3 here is CASSPPTSYEQYF. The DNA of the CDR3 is TGTGCCAGTAGTCCCCCTACTAGCTACGAGCAGTACTTC.

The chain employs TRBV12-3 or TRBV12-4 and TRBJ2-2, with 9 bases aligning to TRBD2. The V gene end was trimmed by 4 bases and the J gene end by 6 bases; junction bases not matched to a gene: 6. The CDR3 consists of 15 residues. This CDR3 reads CASSSAGGRAGELFF. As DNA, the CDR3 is TGTGCCAGCAGTTCAGCGGGAGGTCGTGCCGGGGAGCTGTTTTTT.